This T cell receptor beta chain was obtained from a study of cytomegalovirus exposure and HLA in healthy donors. Background on the study: In a previous analysis, some 110 million unique TCR beta sequences were found from roughly 200 million T cells. As released early, the data held 85 million to 95 million unique TCRs from HLA-typed donors. Study-level points and caveats: Later work associated roughly 15,000 TCR beta sequences with HLA alleles at 0.05 false discovery rate.

With 60 Vbeta and 13 Jbeta primers, the PCR was carried out. This table comes from immunoSEQ multiplex PCR, and its TCRdb copy is limited to in-frame clones, with some not included. The sample has about 130,000 clones; approximately 82% are singletons. In nominal health when sampled, donors likely had unrecorded immune exposures nonetheless. This CDR3 comprises 15 residues. V was shortened by 0 bases and J by 5 bases, with 9 bases between the two germline ends. Germline lookup yields CDR1 SGDLS and CDR2 YYNGEE. With respect to this clone: What it binds is not known.

The receptor comes from a woman aged 18-35 years in good health and CMV-seropositive. The sample consisted of PBMCs. The chain uses TRBV9 and TRBJ1-6; D not resolved. The CDR3 sequence is CASSVGALNNSPLHF. CDR3 nucleotides: TGTGCCAGCAGCGTAGGGGCATTGAATAATTCACCCCTCCACTTT.